Below, one T cell receptor beta chain is given with its context. The CDR3 spans 15 residues. V dropped 1 base and J dropped 6; count of bases not matched to a gene: 6. Germline V gives CDR1 SGHDT, CDR2 YYEEEE. Produced via immunoSEQ multiplex PCR; TCRdb's table is partial and in-frame only. The profile covers tens of thousands of clones, with 75% to 90% appearing a single time and 0.55% to 0.6% taken by the ten largest. The record originates from a study of T cell changes during pregnancy in multiple sclerosis. The input for sequencing was CD4+ T cells from peripheral blood mononuclear cells, taken in the first trimester of pregnancy. This chain joins TRBV5-6 and TRBJ1-2, with 10 bases identical to TRBD1. The sequence came from a female donor with multiple sclerosis, enrolled in a pregnancy study. CDR3 DNA sequence: TGTGCCAGCAGCTTGTGGGACAGGGGATTACATGGCTACACCTTC. This codes for CASSLWDRGLHGYTF.